These 18 T cell receptor beta chains share one sample of origin, sequenced in a study of T cells in Graves' hyperthyroidism and ophthalmopathy. Authors of the study amplified TCR beta CDR3 regions from RNA transcripts. Carried out on the TCR CDR3, a first-round RT-PCR used the HTBI primer set. TCRdb reprocessed the multiplex PCR reads with MiXCR, giving one entry per CDR3 protein. The table lists hundreds of thousands of distinct CDR3 sequences, around 14% of them singletons. The specimen sequenced was blood. The receptors shown here come from a woman aged 18-30 years with Graves' hyperthyroidism.

The sample holds a few counts of this clonotype. The V and J genes are TRBV14 and TRBJ2-1; TRBD2 matches at 7 bases. Germline V CDR1 and CDR2: SGHDN, FVKESK. The CDR3 consists of 15 residues. Losses at the gene ends were 1 base for V and 2 bases for J; bases not matched to a gene: 2. The CDR3 DNA is TGTGCCAGCAGCCAAGCGGGACTACCCTACAATGAGCAGTTCTTC. It specifies CASSQAGLPYNEQFF.

This clonotype was seen only once. The chain links TRBV5-1 to TRBJ2-2, with D perhaps matching TRBD2 (6 bases). This CDR3 has 16 residues. Per the germline V gene, CDR1 is SGHRS and CDR2 is YFSETQ. The V and J ends lost 0 bases and 0 bases respectively, with 9 bases between them. CDR3 nucleotides: TGCGCCAGCAGCTTGGCCTGGGGGGCGAACACCGGGGAGCTGTTTTTT. It is translated as CASSLAWGANTGELFF.

This sequence joins TRBV5-5 and TRBJ2-7, with TRBD1 as a possible D gene (5 bases). The CDR3 contains 16 residues. Looked up from germline, CDR1 is SGHKS and CDR2 is YYEKEE (reference sequence). V was trimmed by 3 bases and J by 6 bases, leaving 22 bases between them. The CDR3, as DNA: TGTGCCAGCAGCTCACTCAGTGGAGCTCAGGGTGGCGAGCAGTACTTC. This encodes CASSSLSGAQGGEQYF.

This clonotype was seen at least ten times. The rearrangement uses TRBV20-1 and TRBJ2-5; 10 bases are a match to TRBD1. Germline V lookup: CDR1 DFQATT, CDR2 SNEGSKA (reference sequence). The ends lost 6 bases at V and 5 bases at J; junction bases unmatched: 9. This CDR3 is built from 14 residues. The CDR3 DNA follows: TGCAGTGCCACCGGGACAGGGGATTGGGAGACCCAGTACTTC. Its translation: CSATGTGDWETQYF.

This clonotype was recorded many times. The genes are TRBV7-2 and TRBJ2-1; possibly TRBD2 for D (6 bases). Germline CDR1 and CDR2: SGHTA and FQGNSA. The CDR3 length is 14 residues. Deletions cut 0 bases from V and 9 bases from J, with 12 bases between. CDR3 sequence: CASSLARPGGEQFF. Written as DNA, the CDR3 is TGTGCCAGCAGCTTAGCCCGCCCCGGGGGTGAGCAGTTCTTC.

This clonotype was found many times. The genes are TRBV2 and TRBJ2-1; TRBD1 matches 7 bases. The CDR3 consists of 12 residues. The germline V gene encodes CDR1 SNHLY and CDR2 FYNNEI. V shed 5 bases and J 8 bases; nucleotides not matched to a gene: 3. CDR3 loop: CASSRQGDEQFF. CDR3 in DNA: TGTGCCAGCAGTAGACAGGGCGATGAGCAGTTCTTC.

The V and J genes are TRBV7-3 and TRBJ2-3, with a weak D call TRBD2 (5 bases). The CDR3 runs 16 residues. Trimming pared 4 bases from V and 0 bases from J, leaving 14 bases between. CDR1 and CDR2 from the germline V gene are SGHTA and FQGTGA. CDR3 in amino acids: CASSCQPGYSTDTQYF. The CDR3 region has the DNA TGTGCCAGCAGCTGCCAACCGGGGTATAGCACAGATACGCAGTATTTT.

This clonotype was seen repeatedly, ten times or more. The rearrangement links TRBV6-1 to TRBJ1-2, with TRBD1 as a possible D gene (6 bases). Germline CDR1 MNHNS, CDR2 SASEGT. This CDR3 has 13 residues. V was pared by 5 bases and J by 8 bases, with 15 bases between. CDR3 amino acids: CASSRTGKIGYTF. The CDR3 nucleotides read TGTGCCAGCAGTCGTACAGGGAAGATCGGCTACACCTTC.

This clonotype was counted once. V gene TRBV5-1 combines with J gene TRBJ1-1, with 9 positions matching TRBD1. This CDR3 has 15 amino acids. From germline, CDR1 is SGHRS and CDR2 YFSETQ. The V gene end was trimmed by 4 bases and the J gene end by 1 base; junction bases not matched to a gene: 5. CDR3 DNA: TGCGCCAGCAGCCCGGGACAGGGAGGGAACACTGAAGCTTTCTTT. Translating it yields CASSPGQGGNTEAFF.

This clonotype occurred a few times. The V call is TRBV19, the J call TRBJ2-2, with D maybe TRBD2 (5 bases). V was pared by 0 bases and J by 0 bases, with 8 bases between. The CDR3 spans 16 residues. Per germline, CDR1 LNHDA and CDR2 SQIVND (reference sequence). The CDR3 DNA reads TGTGCCAGTAGTATAGAGTGGGAGCCGAACACCGGGGAGCTGTTTTTT. The encoded protein is CASSIEWEPNTGELFF.

This clonotype occurred many times. The chain recombines TRBV3-1 with TRBJ1-1; the D is unclear. Germline CDR1 LGHDT, CDR2 YNNKEL (reference sequence). The CDR3 is 12 residues long. Between the trimmed V and J ends, which lost 3 bases and 4 bases, there was a span of 6 bases. This CDR3 is CASSHVGTEAFF. The DNA for the CDR3 is TGTGCCAGCAGCCACGTCGGCACTGAAGCTTTCTTT.

There are a few counts of this clonotype. A much larger clone differs from this one at a single base, so this may be a read error. The chain links TRBV7-9 to TRBJ2-5; D is perhaps TRBD1 (5 bases). Germline CDR1 is SEHNR and CDR2 is FQNEAQ (reference sequence). The CDR3 is 14 amino acids. The CDR3 DNA reads TGTGCCAGCCAGTCTGAGATTCAGACAGAGGCCCAGTACTTC. Amino acids: CASQSEIQTEAQYF.

This chain uses TRBV7-9 with TRBJ2-1, with 8 nucleotides matching TRBD2. The CDR3 consists of 15 residues. V trimming: 1 base; J trimming: 4 bases; junction bases outside the gene matches: 3. CDR1 is SEHNR and CDR2 is FQNEAQ in the germline V gene (reference sequence). The CDR3 sequence is CASSLESGSYNEQFF. CDR3 nucleotides: TGTGCCAGCAGCTTAGAAAGCGGGAGTTACAATGAGCAGTTCTTC.

This clonotype was detected ten times or more. The rearrangement joins TRBV29-1 to TRBJ2-3; 8 nucleotides match TRBD2. Germline CDR1 SQVTM, CDR2 ANQGSEA. The CDR3 is 12 amino acids. After removal of 6 bases from V and 6 bases from J, the junction contained 5 bases not matched to a gene. The CDR3 DNA sequence: TGCAGCGTCCACCCGGGGGGGGATACGCAGTATTTT. Encoded protein: CSVHPGGDTQYF.

In this sample, this clonotype turned up many times. CDR3 nucleotides: TGTGCCAGCAGCGTAGCTGAGCAGGGGCACACCATATATTTT. This encodes CASSVAEQGHTIYF. The J gene is TRBJ1-3, the V gene TRBV9; a possible D gene is TRBD1 (6 bases). Germline CDR1 and CDR2: SGDLS and YYNGEE. The CDR3 length is 14 residues. Deletions cut 0 bases from V and 8 bases from J, with 12 bases between.

This clonotype was seen at least ten times. V gene TRBV28 combines with J gene TRBJ1-2, with TRBD1 matching 7 bases. This CDR3 spans 14 amino acids. J lost 5 bases, V lost 5 bases, and 8 bases had no gene match. CDR1 and CDR2 from the germline V gene are MDHEN and SYDVKM. Written as DNA, the CDR3 is TGTGCCAGCAGTACTACAGGGGCGACTTATGGCTACACCTTC. This codes for CASSTTGATYGYTF.

This clonotype was observed many times. The V and J genes are TRBV27 and TRBJ2-2, with TRBD2 identical over 7 bases. The CDR3 sequence is 15 residues long. J was trimmed by 6 bases and V by 4 bases; bases with no gene match: 8. Germline lookup yields CDR1 MNHEY and CDR2 SMNVEV (reference sequence). CDR3 in amino acids: CASSWDYRTPGELFF. Here the CDR3 DNA reads TGTGCCAGCAGTTGGGACTACCGGACCCCCGGGGAGCTGTTTTTT.

For this clonotype: This may be a read error: a much more frequent sequence differs by one nucleotide. CDR3: CARSPRGRGYQPQHF. CDR3 DNA: TGTGCCAGGAGCCCCAGGGGGCGCGGGTATCAGCCCCAGCATTTT. The chain couples TRBV6-1 to TRBJ1-5; TRBD1 matches 8 bases. Germline V lookup: CDR1 MNHNS, CDR2 SASEGT. The V segment lost 9 bases and the J segment 5 bases; nucleotides outside the gene matches: 12. The CDR3 spans 15 residues.